This T cell receptor (beta chain) stems from a study of cytotoxic CD8 clonotypes in ibrutinib-treated CLL. Only in-frame clones appear in the TCRdb table, and some are missing; sequencing was by immunoSEQ multiplex PCR. The data show roughly 150,000 clones, approximately 77% seen once. The CDR3 totals 15 residues. Germline values: CDR1 KGHSH, CDR2 LQKENI. Trimming cost V 1 base and J 7 bases; bases outside gene matches: 9. The receptor was isolated from a human donor with chronic lymphocytic leukemia. Sequenced here: PBMCs, sampled after 12 months of ibrutinib treatment. The chain has TRBV18 and TRBJ2-7; 8 bases are a match to TRBD1. CDR3 in DNA: TGTGCCAGCTCACCACAAGGCAGGGGGCAGGGGGAGCAGTACTTC. Protein: CASSPQGRGQGEQYF.